The 19 T cell receptor beta chains below were found in one sample sequenced in a study of cytomegalovirus exposure and HLA in healthy donors. Method: immunoSEQ multiplex PCR; TCRdb's copy keeps in-frame clones and lacks some. The sample has 150,000 to 200,000 clones, roughly nine tenths seen once. The sample comprised PBMCs. The origin of the receptors is a man aged 30 to 39 in good health and CMV-seropositive.

The V call is TRBV2, the J call TRBJ2-5; D gene unclear. Germline V CDR1 and CDR2: SNHLY, FYNNEI. The V end lost 6 bases, the J end lost 3 bases, and 5 bases lay between the germline ends. This CDR3 is 11 amino acids long. The CDR3 region is CASSPKETQYF. CDR3 nucleotides: TGTGCCAGCAGCCCCAAAGAGACCCAGTACTTC.

J is TRBJ2-3 and V is TRBV7-9, with a tentative D call TRBD1 (6 bases). The CDR3 is 14 amino acids. The V end lost 7 bases, the J end lost 2 bases, and 13 bases lay between the germline ends. Germline V gene lookup returns CDR1 SEHNR and CDR2 FQNEAQ (reference sequence). CDR3: CASTTDRHTDTQYF. The DNA of the CDR3 is TGTGCCAGCACCACGGACAGACACACAGATACGCAGTATTTT.

In its sample, this clone ranks as large. This same CDR3 is encoded by further DNA sequences in the sample. The V call is TRBV9, the J call TRBJ2-7, with D unclear. CDR3 size: 14 residues. The germline V and J ends were trimmed by 2 bases and 4 bases, with 13 bases remaining between them. CDR1 and CDR2 from the germline V gene are SGDLS and YYNGEE. This CDR3 reads CASSVGGGGYEQYF. The DNA for the CDR3 is TGTGCCAGCAGCGTCGGCGGCGGTGGTTACGAGCAGTACTTC.

A few counts support this clone. This chain connects TRBV2 to TRBJ1-2, with TRBD1 as a possible D gene (5 bases). From germline, CDR1 is SNHLY and CDR2 FYNNEI. V was trimmed by 4 bases and J by 6 bases, leaving 18 bases between them. The CDR3 contains 15 residues. CDR3 sequence (DNA): TGTGCCAGCAGTGGGGGTCGGGACCTAGGGCATGGCTACACCTTC. Translation gives CASSGGRDLGHGYTF.

The chain employs TRBV6-6 and TRBJ1-2; 9 nucleotides line up with TRBD1. The CDR3 length is 14 residues. Germline CDR1 reads MNHNY; CDR2 reads SVGAGI (reference sequence). V dropped 6 bases and J dropped 2; count of bases not matched to a gene: 4. The CDR3 is CASSGTGINYGYTF. For the CDR3, the DNA is TGTGCCAGCAGCGGGACAGGGATAAACTATGGCTACACCTTC.

V usage is TRBV9 and J usage is TRBJ2-7; D is possibly TRBD2 (6 bases). CDR3 length: 15 amino acids. Per the germline V gene, CDR1 is SGDLS and CDR2 is YYNGEE. Between the trimmed V and J ends, which lost 0 bases and 6 bases, there was a span of 16 bases. The CDR3 reads CASSVGGSGPGEQYF. For the CDR3, the DNA is TGTGCCAGCAGCGTAGGAGGTAGCGGCCCCGGCGAGCAGTACTTC.

This clone was seen once. The genes are TRBV19 and TRBJ2-7; 11 nucleotides align to TRBD1. The CDR3 has 15 amino acids. J was trimmed by 5 bases and V by 3 bases; bases with no gene match: 6. Germline CDR1 LNHDA, CDR2 SQIVND (reference sequence). The CDR3 nucleotides read TGTGCCAGTAGTATCTACTGGACAGGGGGCAACGAGCAGTACTTC. Translating it yields CASSIYWTGGNEQYF.

This rearrangement joins TRBV28 to TRBJ1-5; perhaps TRBD1 as D (6 bases). Per germline, CDR1 MDHEN and CDR2 SYDVKM. The CDR3 spans 15 residues. Deletions cut 3 bases from V and 4 bases from J, with 13 bases between. The CDR3 region is CASSFDRRGNQPQHF. CDR3 nucleotides: TGTGCCAGCAGTTTTGACAGGAGAGGTAATCAGCCCCAGCATTTT.

The CDR3 DNA reads as TGCAGTGCTAGAGGCCCCGAAAAACTGTTTTTT. The encoded protein is CSARGPEKLFF. The V and J genes are TRBV20-1 and TRBJ1-4; no clear D gene. CDR1 DFQATT and CDR2 SNEGSKA come from the germline V gene (reference sequence). There are 11 residues in the CDR3. Deletions cut 1 base from V and 8 bases from J, with 5 bases between.

The count of this clone is one. This chain links TRBV27 with TRBJ2-7, with TRBD1 matching 7 bases. J was trimmed by 2 bases and V by 10 bases; bases with no gene match: 11. Germline V gene data show CDR1 as MNHEY and CDR2 as SMNVEV (reference sequence). This CDR3 is built from 14 residues. Written as DNA, the CDR3 is TGTGCCACTAGGGGGTTCGACAGGGCCTACGAGCAGTACTTC. Protein: CATRGFDRAYEQYF.

The V gene is TRBV7-6, the J gene TRBJ2-7; TRBD1 matches at 8 bases. V dropped 6 bases and J dropped 2; count of bases not matched to a gene: 12. The CDR3 runs to 16 residues. Germline values: CDR1 SGHVS, CDR2 FNYEAQ. CDR3 nucleotides: TGTGCCAGCAGAAACGGGACAGGAGGAGGTGCCTACGAGCAGTACTTC. Translated: CASRNGTGGGAYEQYF.

This clone appeared a single time. V and J are TRBV7-6 and TRBJ2-2, with D unclear. Germline CDR1 SGHVS, CDR2 FNYEAQ. The CDR3 runs to 13 residues. Trimming shortened V by 1 base and J by 5 bases, and 5 bases separated the two germline ends. The CDR3 protein is CASSLVRTGELFF. In DNA form, the CDR3 reads TGTGCCAGCAGCTTAGTACGGACCGGGGAGCTGTTTTTT.

This rearrangement joins TRBV20-1 to TRBJ2-2; maybe TRBD1 (5 bases). Between the trimmed V and J ends, which lost 6 bases and 6 bases, there was a span of 8 bases. This CDR3 contains 11 residues. CDR1 DFQATT and CDR2 SNEGSKA come from the germline V gene (reference sequence). CDR3: CSARVPGELFF. CDR3 DNA: TGCAGTGCCAGGGTACCCGGGGAGCTGTTTTTT.

Concerning this clone: Other DNA sequences from this sample encode an identical CDR3 as well. This chain connects TRBV5-1 to TRBJ2-7; D is possibly TRBD1 (5 bases). Trimming shortened V by 0 bases and J by 6 bases, and 7 bases separated the two germline ends. This CDR3 comprises 12 residues. Germline V CDR1 and CDR2: SGHRS, YFSETQ. CDR3 region: CASSLGGGEQYF. CDR3 nucleotide sequence: TGCGCCAGCAGCTTGGGGGGCGGCGAGCAGTACTTC. Looking up the rest from reference TRBV5-1 and TRBJ2-7 gives the full variable domain: KAGVTQTPRYLIKTRGQQVTLSCSPISGHRSVSWYQQTPGQGLQFLFEYFSETQRNKGNFPGRFSGRQFSNSRSEMNVSTLELGDSALYLCASSLGGGEQYFGPGTRLTVT.

This chain uses TRBV6-5 with TRBJ2-2; D gene uncertain. This CDR3 contains 11 residues. Trimming pared 9 bases from V and 4 bases from J, leaving 6 bases between. Per the germline V gene, CDR1 is MNHEY and CDR2 is SVGAGI. CDR3 sequence reads: CASYGTGELFF. The CDR3 DNA reads as TGTGCCAGTTACGGCACCGGGGAGCTGTTTTTT.

The chain combines TRBV27 with TRBJ2-5, with D hard to call. The length of the CDR3 is 13 residues. Germline V gives CDR1 MNHEY, CDR2 SMNVEV (reference sequence). Deletions cut 4 bases from V and 2 bases from J, with 8 bases between. CDR3 in amino acids: CASSWVRQETQYF. DNA of the CDR3: TGTGCCAGCAGTTGGGTGAGACAAGAGACCCAGTACTTC.

The rearrangement joins TRBV11-3 to TRBJ1-1; D is possibly TRBD1 (6 bases). V lost 3 bases and J lost 3, with 14 bases in between. Germline CDR1 and CDR2: SGHNT and YENEEA. The CDR3 contains 15 residues. The CDR3 spells CASSLGPQGYTEAFF. CDR3 DNA sequence: TGTGCCAGCAGCTTGGGGCCGCAGGGGTACACTGAAGCTTTCTTT.

The chain is built from TRBV6-1 and TRBJ1-2; no definite D call. The CDR3 consists of 13 residues. V was shortened by 7 bases and J by 8 bases, with 17 bases between the two germline ends. Germline CDR1 is MNHNS and CDR2 is SASEGT. DNA of the CDR3: TGTGCCAGCATAGATCCTCGGTCGGACGGCTACACCTTC. It is translated as CASIDPRSDGYTF.

In DNA, the CDR3 is TGTGCCAGCAGCCAAGTGACAGGCCCAGGGTACAATGAGCAGTTCTTC. Amino acid sequence: CASSQVTGPGYNEQFF. The V gene is TRBV4-2, the J gene TRBJ2-1, with D maybe TRBD1 (6 bases). V dropped 1 base and J dropped 4 bases, with 14 bases sitting between them. This CDR3 region has 16 residues. Germline loops: CDR1 LGHNA, CDR2 YNFKEQ.